The rows below give T cell receptor beta chains drawn from one sample of a study of T cell responses to AZD1222 COVID-19 vaccine. The table came from immunoSEQ multiplex PCR; TCRdb's copy has only in-frame clones and leaves some out. The table includes roughly 120,000 clones, approximately 88% detected once. The sequencing here drew on peripheral blood, taken 28 days after the second AZD1222 dose. The receptors shown here come from an adult who received the AZD1222 COVID-19 vaccine. Both conserved end residues are part of each CDR3. Each record gives: J gene, D gene, V gene, clone size, CDR3 protein, CDR3 DNA. D genes are given only for firm matches. For some rows the clone size is stated as once, few or many, or as a class when expanded; others skip it.

TRBJ2-2 - TRBV5-5 once CASSLVSGVEPGELFF TGTGCCAGCAGCTTGGTTTCCGGGGTTGAACCCGGGGAGCTGTTTTTT
TRBJ2-3 - TRBV5-4 - CASTSGSTDTQYF TGTGCCAGCACCTCGGGGTCCACAGATACGCAGTATTTT
TRBJ2-7 - TRBV19 - CASSPSRYEQYF TGTGCCAGTAGCCCCTCCCGCTACGAGCAGTACTTC
TRBJ1-3 - TRBV27 - CASSSQGHGNTIYF TGTGCCAGCAGTTCACAGGGTCATGGAAACACCATATATTTT
TRBJ1-2 TRBD1 TRBV19 - CASSKQGNYGYTF TGTGCCAGTAGTAAACAGGGGAACTATGGCTACACCTTC
TRBJ2-2 - TRBV23-1 - CARGGTGELFF TGCGCCAGAGGAGGGACCGGGGAGCTGTTTTTT
TRBJ2-2 - TRBV9 - CASTRGWALNTGELFF TGTGCCAGCACTCGTGGGTGGGCGCTAAACACCGGGGAGCTGTTTTTT
TRBJ2-1 - TRBV27 once CASSLGRVLSYNEQFF TGTGCCAGCAGCTTAGGACGAGTCCTCTCCTACAATGAGCAGTTCTTC
TRBJ1-5 - TRBV6-6 - CASSSTVGDQPQHF TGTGCCAGCAGTTCCACGGTGGGAGATCAGCCCCAGCATTTT
TRBJ2-3 TRBD2 TRBV7-2 - CASSLAAGTTDTQYF TGTGCCAGCAGCTTAGCAGCGGGGACCACAGATACGCAGTATTTT
TRBJ2-1 TRBD1 TRBV7-9 - CASSLDRGYNEQFF TGTGCCAGCAGCTTAGACAGGGGATACAATGAGCAGTTCTTC
TRBJ2-7 TRBD1 TRBV5-4 - CASSLGGTGFYEQYF TGTGCCAGCAGCTTGGGTGGGACAGGGTTTTACGAGCAGTACTTC
TRBJ1-2 - TRBV9 - CASSPGNGGRGYTF TGTGCCAGCAGCCCCGGTAACGGCGGGAGGGGCTACACCTTC
TRBJ2-3 - TRBV5-1 - CASSAEITDTQYF TGCGCCAGCAGCGCTGAGATCACAGATACGCAGTATTTT
TRBJ2-5 TRBD2 TRBV3-1/TRBV3-2 - CASSQVGGQETQYF TGTGCCAGCAGCCAAGTGGGGGGGCAAGAGACCCAGTACTTC
TRBJ2-3 TRBD1 TRBV7-2 - CASSLGDRGPSDTQYF TGTGCCAGCAGCTTAGGGGACAGGGGTCCGTCAGATACGCAGTATTTT